The 8 T cell receptor beta chains below come from one sample, sequenced in a study of PD-L1 blockade in urothelial cancer. Sequencing was performed with immunoSEQ multiplex PCR; in TCRdb, only in-frame clones are kept and a portion is missing. The sample records approximately 26,000 clones, around 88% being singletons. The starting material was PBMCs, obtained around atezolizumab (anti-PD-L1) treatment. Source of these receptors: a man aged 55 to 69 with urothelial cancer.

The chain recombines TRBV10-3 with TRBJ1-6, with 7 bases fitting TRBD1. Per germline, CDR1 ENHRY and CDR2 SYGVKD. This CDR3 is 14 amino acids long. The ends lost 4 bases at V and 6 bases at J; junction bases unmatched: 3. DNA of the CDR3: TGTGCCATCAGTGCTGGGACAGTTAATTCACCCCTCCACTTT. It is translated as CAISAGTVNSPLHF.

J is TRBJ2-7 and V is TRBV19; 7 bases agree with TRBD1. Germline V lookup: CDR1 LNHDA, CDR2 SQIVND (reference sequence). The CDR3 totals 13 residues. The ends lost 6 bases at V and 6 bases at J; junction bases unmatched: 8. CDR3 residues: CASRETGSSEQYF. CDR3 coding DNA: TGTGCCAGTAGGGAGACAGGGTCGAGCGAGCAGTACTTC.

V is TRBV6-6 and J is TRBJ2-7, with 7 bases matching TRBD1. V was pared by 4 bases and J by 0 bases, with 6 bases of the junction left unmatched. CDR1 is MNHNY, CDR2 SVGAGI, per germline (reference sequence). The CDR3 is 15 residues long. This chain's CDR3 is CASSWADRSSYEQYF. The CDR3 coding sequence is TGTGCCAGCAGTTGGGCGGACAGGAGCTCCTACGAGCAGTACTTC.

This chain links TRBV2 with TRBJ1-5; no reliable D call. The CDR3 covers 14 residues. The V end was cut by 5 bases, the J end by 2 bases, with 10 bases between. The germline gives CDR1 SNHLY, CDR2 FYNNEI. For the CDR3, the DNA is TGTGCCAGCAGTTCTTTCGTTGGCAATCAGCCCCAGCATTTT. Translation: CASSSFVGNQPQHF. Looking up the rest from reference TRBV2 and TRBJ1-5 gives the full variable domain: EPEVTQTPSHQVTQMGQEVILRCVPISNHLYFYWYRQILGQKVEFLVSFYNNEISEKSEIFDDQFSVERPDGSNFTLKIRSTKLEDSAMYFCASSSFVGNQPQHFGDGTRLSIL.

This chain's CDR3 is CASSKGLAGGDEQFF. The CDR3 bases are TGCGCCAGCAGCAAGGGACTAGCGGGAGGGGACGAGCAGTTCTTC. V usage is TRBV5-1 and J usage is TRBJ2-1, with TRBD2 matching over 16 bases. CDR3 size: 15 residues. Germline V gene lookup returns CDR1 SGHRS and CDR2 YFSETQ. V trimming: 4 bases; J trimming: 10 bases; junction bases outside the gene matches: 5. Combining the CDR3 with reference TRBV5-1 and TRBJ2-1 gives the whole variable domain KAGVTQTPRYLIKTRGQQVTLSCSPISGHRSVSWYQQTPGQGLQFLFEYFSETQRNKGNFPGRFSGRQFSNSRSEMNVSTLELGDSALYLCASSKGLAGGDEQFFGPGTRLTVL.

The chain has TRBV5-1 and TRBJ1-4; D unclear. Looked up from germline, CDR1 is SGHRS and CDR2 is YFSETQ. Trimming took off 6 bases at V and 4 bases at J, with 19 bases between the two ends. The CDR3 has 16 residues. The CDR3 sequence: CASTSSVDTRNEKLFF. Here the CDR3 DNA reads TGCGCCAGCACCTCTTCTGTAGATACTCGTAATGAAAAACTGTTTTTT.

This clone has only a few counts. The rearrangement links TRBV5-1 to TRBJ1-4, with D possibly being TRBD1 (6 bases). The germline V gene has CDR1 SGHRS and CDR2 YFSETQ. The CDR3 runs 14 residues. V was clipped by 1 base and J by 6 bases, with 10 bases between them. The CDR3 protein is CASSLSAGDEKLFF. The CDR3 coding sequence is TGCGCCAGCAGCTTGTCGGCAGGGGATGAAAAACTGTTTTTT.

This chain connects TRBV7-9 to TRBJ2-3; TRBD2 agrees at 10 bases. From germline, CDR1 is SEHNR and CDR2 FQNEAQ (reference sequence). This CDR3 has 16 residues. The V and J ends lost 5 bases and 2 bases, in that order; junction bases with no gene match: 7. DNA of the CDR3: TGTGCCAGCAGCCTATCGACTAGCGGGCCCACAGATACGCAGTATTTT. The encoded protein is CASSLSTSGPTDTQYF.